Below are 19 T cell receptor beta chains sequenced from a single sample in a study of beta chain features in type 1 diabetes. Expressed TCRB transcripts were sequenced, since all the RNA that had been isolated was reverse transcribed. TCRdb's copy holds only in-frame clones and misses some; the assay was immunoSEQ multiplex PCR. The sample has about 160,000 clones, just over 9% seen once. Source material: central memory CD4+ T cells from blood. These receptors came from a woman aged 18-30 years in good health.

The gene calls are TRBV5-4 and TRBJ1-4; 7 nucleotides line up with TRBD1. Germline loops: CDR1 SGHNT, CDR2 YYREEE (reference sequence). V was clipped by 4 bases and J by 0 bases; unmatched bases: 3. The CDR3 totals 15 residues. The CDR3 DNA follows: TGTGCCAGCAGCCTTGACAGGGCAACTAATGAAAAACTGTTTTTT. The encoded protein is CASSLDRATNEKLFF.

J is TRBJ1-4 and V is TRBV4-2; 9 bases are shared with TRBD1. CDR1 LGHNA and CDR2 YNFKEQ come from the germline V gene. V was clipped by 0 bases and J by 8 bases; unmatched bases: 4. The CDR3 is made up of 15 amino acids. The CDR3 sequence is CASSQEGQGDEKLFF. DNA for the CDR3: TGTGCCAGCAGCCAAGAGGGACAGGGTGACGAAAAACTGTTTTTT.

This chain uses TRBV15 with TRBJ2-1, with 8 bases lining up with TRBD2. This CDR3 has 16 residues. The ends lost 4 bases at V and 1 base at J; junction bases unmatched: 6. CDR1 and CDR2 from the germline V gene are LNHNV and YYDKDF (reference sequence). CDR3 sequence: CATSTLAGSSYNEQFF. As DNA, the CDR3 is TGTGCCACCAGCACCCTAGCGGGTTCATCCTACAATGAGCAGTTCTTC. The full variable domain, in which reference TRBV15 and TRBJ2-1 provide the parts outside the CDR3, is DAMVIQNPRYQVTQFGKPVTLSCSQTLNHNVMYWYQQKSSQAPKLLFHYYDKDFNNEADTPDNFQSRRPNTSFCFLDIRSPGLGDTAMYLCATSTLAGSSYNEQFFGPGTRLTVL.

This clone was found a few times. This chain connects TRBV19 to TRBJ2-7, with no clear D. Germline V CDR1 and CDR2: LNHDA, SQIVND (reference sequence). This CDR3 has 12 residues. V was clipped by 6 bases and J by 4 bases, with 10 bases between them. The chain's CDR3 is CASSDSRYEQYF. CDR3 nucleotides: TGTGCCAGTAGCGACTCCCGTTACGAGCAGTACTTC. Complete variable domain (other parts from reference TRBV19 and TRBJ2-7): DGGITQSPKYLFRKEGQNVTLSCEQNLNHDAMYWYRQDPGQGLRLIYYSQIVNDFQKGDIAEGYSVSREKKESFPLTVTSAQKNPTAFYLCASSDSRYEQYFGPGTRLTVT.

This chain uses TRBV10-3 with TRBJ2-5; maybe TRBD1 (5 bases). Trimming took 2 bases from V and 2 from J, leaving 9 bases between them. Looked up from germline, CDR1 is ENHRY and CDR2 is SYGVKD. The CDR3 contains 14 residues. The CDR3 DNA sequence: TGTGCCATCAGTGAGGACCGACAGCAAGAGACCCAGTACTTC. It codes for CAISEDRQQETQYF.

This clone showed up just a few times. V and J are TRBV6-5 and TRBJ2-7; TRBD1 matches 7 bases. CDR3 length: 14 amino acids. The J segment lost 3 bases and the V segment lost 5 bases, leaving 7 bases of the junction unmatched. From germline, CDR1 is MNHEY and CDR2 SVGAGI. The CDR3 is CASSNYRGYYEQYF. In DNA, the CDR3 is TGTGCCAGCAGTAACTACAGGGGATACTACGAGCAGTACTTC.

This clone was seen a few times. The J gene is TRBJ2-7, the V gene TRBV11-1; 10 nucleotides agree with TRBD2. V shed 5 bases, J shed 0 bases, and the junction held 4 bases outside the gene matches. CDR3 length equals 15 residues. Germline V CDR1 and CDR2: SGHAT, FQDESV (reference sequence). The CDR3 spells CASSPTSGNSYEQYF. The CDR3 DNA follows: TGTGCCAGCAGCCCAACTAGCGGGAACTCCTACGAGCAGTACTTC.

This clone was seen more than once but under ten times. V and J are TRBV6-5 and TRBJ2-7, with 7 bases lining up with TRBD2. Germline lookup yields CDR1 MNHEY and CDR2 SVGAGI. With 0 bases clipped from V and 2 bases from J, the junction kept 4 bases outside the gene matches. The CDR3 extends over 15 amino acids. The DNA of the CDR3 is TGTGCCAGCAGTTACTCCAGTGCGGGAGCCTACGAGCAGTACTTC. It codes for CASSYSSAGAYEQYF.

The chain links TRBV5-1 to TRBJ2-5; the match to TRBD1 covers 7 bases. Germline values: CDR1 SGHRS, CDR2 YFSETQ. V was pared by 4 bases and J by 5 bases, with 14 bases of the junction left unmatched. The CDR3 consists of 16 residues. CDR3: CASSPNRDSTRETQYF. The DNA of the CDR3 is TGCGCCAGCAGCCCCAACCGGGACAGTACTAGGGAGACCCAGTACTTC.

This clone was counted between two and nine times. The chain is built from TRBV30 and TRBJ2-1; a possible D gene is TRBD1 (6 bases). Germline loops: CDR1 GTSNPN, CDR2 SVGIG (reference sequence). V lost 5 bases to trimming and J lost 1 base, with 12 bases between them. The CDR3 is 14 amino acids. Here the CDR3 DNA reads TGTGCCTGGCGGACAGTGAGTTCCTACAATGAGCAGTTCTTC. It is translated as CAWRTVSSYNEQFF.

The J gene is TRBJ2-5, the V gene TRBV15; D is perhaps TRBD2 (6 bases). Trimming took 5 bases from V and 7 from J, leaving 14 bases between them. From germline, CDR1 is LNHNV and CDR2 YYDKDF (reference sequence). This CDR3 is built from 13 residues. The CDR3 DNA sequence: TGTGCCACCAGCCGGGACTTCCACGGGACCCAGTACTTC. This codes for CATSRDFHGTQYF.

This chain uses TRBV19 with TRBJ2-5, with D perhaps TRBD1 (6 bases). This CDR3 spans 12 amino acids. Trimming stripped 7 bases from V and 5 bases from J, with 11 bases between. The germline gives CDR1 LNHDA, CDR2 SQIVND (reference sequence). CDR3 coding DNA: TGTGCCAGTACAGGGGACGACGAGACCCAGTACTTC. Translating gives CASTGDDETQYF. Combining the CDR3 with reference TRBV19 and TRBJ2-5 gives the whole variable domain DGGITQSPKYLFRKEGQNVTLSCEQNLNHDAMYWYRQDPGQGLRLIYYSQIVNDFQKGDIAEGYSVSREKKESFPLTVTSAQKNPTAFYLCASTGDDETQYFGPGTRLLVL.

This chain joins TRBV4-2 and TRBJ2-1; 9 positions match TRBD2. Trimming cost V 4 bases and J 6 bases; bases outside gene matches: 10. Germline loops: CDR1 LGHNA, CDR2 YNFKEQ. The CDR3 has 16 residues. CDR3 DNA: TGTGCCAGCAGCCTACTTTTAGCGGGAGTAGGCAATGAGCAGTTCTTC. Protein product: CASSLLLAGVGNEQFF.

The chain recombines TRBV2 with TRBJ1-5, with D possibly matching TRBD1 (5 bases). V was cut by 8 bases and J by 0 bases, with 11 bases left in between. This CDR3 comprises 14 residues. The germline gives CDR1 SNHLY, CDR2 FYNNEI. CDR3: CASRGGVSNQPQHF. CDR3 in DNA: TGTGCCAGCCGGGGAGGGGTTAGCAATCAGCCCCAGCATTTT.

This clone was picked up a small number of times. The rearrangement joins TRBV2 to TRBJ2-7; TRBD1 matches at 9 bases. Trimming removed 8 bases from V and 6 bases from J; junction bases left unmatched: 11. Germline CDR1 SNHLY, CDR2 FYNNEI. CDR3 length: 14 amino acids. CDR3 nucleotides: TGTGCCAGCTTCTCCGGGACAGGGAACGTCGAGCAGTACTTC. The encoded protein is CASFSGTGNVEQYF.

This clone was picked up a small number of times. J is TRBJ1-1 and V is TRBV18; 7 bases map to TRBD1. Germline-derived CDR1 and CDR2 are KGHSH and LQKENI. With V trimmed by 3 bases and J by 3 bases, 4 bases remained unmatched. The CDR3 loop spans 14 amino acids. The CDR3 sequence: CASSPSRGDTEAFF. The CDR3, as DNA: TGTGCCAGCTCACCCTCCAGGGGGGACACTGAAGCTTTCTTT. The full variable domain, its missing parts supplied by reference TRBV18 and TRBJ1-1, is NAGVMQNPRHLVRRRGQEARLRCSPMKGHSHVYWYRQLPEEGLKFMVYLQKENIIDESGMPKERFSAEFPKEGPSILRIQQVVRGDSAAYFCASSPSRGDTEAFFGQGTRLTVV.

This clone was detected only a few times. V is TRBV9 and J is TRBJ2-3; 11 nucleotides agree with TRBD2. After removal of 6 bases from V and 5 bases from J, the junction contained 5 bases not matched to a gene. The CDR3 covers 14 residues. Germline V CDR1 and CDR2: SGDLS, YYNGEE. The CDR3 spells CASTPTSGVDTQYF. The CDR3 DNA follows: TGTGCCAGCACCCCGACTAGCGGGGTAGATACGCAGTATTTT. The complete variable domain, with remaining parts taken from reference TRBV9 and TRBJ2-3, reads DSGVTQTPKHLITATGQRVTLRCSPRSGDLSVYWYQQSLDQGLQFLIQYYNGEERAKGNILERFSAQQFPDLHSELNLSSLELGDSALYFCASTPTSGVDTQYFGPGTRLTVL.

The chain has TRBV6-6 and TRBJ1-2; D possibly corresponds to TRBD1 (6 bases). V was trimmed by 5 bases and J by 2 bases, leaving 9 bases between them. Per the germline V gene, CDR1 is MNHNY and CDR2 is SVGAGI (reference sequence). There are 13 residues in the CDR3. The CDR3 protein is CASSGQSNYGYTF. Here the CDR3 DNA reads TGTGCCAGCAGTGGACAGAGCAACTATGGCTACACCTTC.

This clone was found a few times. The J gene is TRBJ1-3, the V gene TRBV18; TRBD1 agrees at 9 bases. Germline CDR1 and CDR2: KGHSH and LQKENI. V lost 4 bases to trimming and J lost 2 bases; unmatched junction nucleotides: 6. This CDR3 has 16 amino acids. The CDR3 is CASSLPTGGTGNTIYF. In DNA form, the CDR3 reads TGTGCCAGCTCACTCCCGACAGGGGGAACTGGAAACACCATATATTTT.